This T cell receptor beta chain was obtained from a study of T cell responses to AZD1222 COVID-19 vaccine. Libraries were prepared by immunoSEQ multiplex PCR; TCRdb keeps only in-frame clonotypes and omits some of them. The sample yields about 120,000 clones, 80% to 95% seen once. The CDR3 is 14 amino acids. The V gene end was trimmed by 4 bases and the J gene end by 8 bases; junction bases not matched to a gene: 7. Germline CDR1 is MNHEY and CDR2 is SVGAGI. Specimen: peripheral blood, collected on day 0 of AZD1222 vaccination. The sequence came from an adult in good health. The chain carries TRBV6-5 and TRBJ1-4, with 7 bases lining up with TRBD1. The CDR3 region has the DNA TGTGCCAGCAGTTTGACAGGGTATGGGGAAAAACTGTTTTTT. Its protein product is CASSLTGYGEKLFF.